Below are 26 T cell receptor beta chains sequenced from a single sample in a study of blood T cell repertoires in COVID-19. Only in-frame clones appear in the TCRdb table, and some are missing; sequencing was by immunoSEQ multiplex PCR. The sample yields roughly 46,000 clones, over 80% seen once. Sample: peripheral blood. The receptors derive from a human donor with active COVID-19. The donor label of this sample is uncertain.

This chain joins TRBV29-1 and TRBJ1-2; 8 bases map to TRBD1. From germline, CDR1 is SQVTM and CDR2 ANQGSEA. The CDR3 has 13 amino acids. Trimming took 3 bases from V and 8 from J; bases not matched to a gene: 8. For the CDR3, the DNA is TGCAGCGTTGACAAGGACAGGGCAGGCGGCTACACCTTC. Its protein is CSVDKDRAGGYTF.

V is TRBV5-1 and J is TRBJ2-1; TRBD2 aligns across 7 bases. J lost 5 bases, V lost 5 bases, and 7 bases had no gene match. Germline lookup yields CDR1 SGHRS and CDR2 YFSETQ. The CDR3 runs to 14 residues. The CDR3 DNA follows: TGCGCCAGCAGAAAAAGGGCGGGGGACAATGAGCAGTTCTTC. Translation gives CASRKRAGDNEQFF.

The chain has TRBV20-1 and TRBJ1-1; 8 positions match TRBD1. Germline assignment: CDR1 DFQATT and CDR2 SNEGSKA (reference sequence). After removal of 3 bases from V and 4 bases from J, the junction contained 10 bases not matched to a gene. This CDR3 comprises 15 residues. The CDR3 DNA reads TGCAGTGCTAGTAGACAGGGGTTTAGGGGCACTGAAGCTTTCTTT. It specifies CSASRQGFRGTEAFF.

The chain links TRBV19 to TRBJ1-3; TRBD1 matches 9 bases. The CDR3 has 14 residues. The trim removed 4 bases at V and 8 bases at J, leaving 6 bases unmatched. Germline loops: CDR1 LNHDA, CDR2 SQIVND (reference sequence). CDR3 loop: CASSTDRGPYTIYF. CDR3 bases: TGTGCCAGTAGTACGGACAGGGGACCATACACCATATATTTT.

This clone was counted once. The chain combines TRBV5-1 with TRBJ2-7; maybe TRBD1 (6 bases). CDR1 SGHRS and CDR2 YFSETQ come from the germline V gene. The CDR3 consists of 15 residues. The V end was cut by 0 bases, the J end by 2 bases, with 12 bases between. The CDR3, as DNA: TGCGCCAGCAGCTTGGGAGGGACAAGTACCTACGAGCAGTACTTC. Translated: CASSLGGTSTYEQYF.

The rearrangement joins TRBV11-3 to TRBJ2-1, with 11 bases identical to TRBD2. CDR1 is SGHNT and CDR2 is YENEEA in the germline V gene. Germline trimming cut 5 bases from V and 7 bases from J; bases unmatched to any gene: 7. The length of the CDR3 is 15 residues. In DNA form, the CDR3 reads TGTGCCAGCAGCACTAGCGGGAGTCAAAGGAATGAGCAGTTCTTC. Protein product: CASSTSGSQRNEQFF. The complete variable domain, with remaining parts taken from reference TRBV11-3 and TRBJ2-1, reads EAGVVQSPRYKIIEKKQPVAFWCNPISGHNTLYWYLQNLGQGPELLIRYENEEAVDDSQLPKDRFSAERLKGVDSTLKIQPAELGDSAVYLCASSTSGSQRNEQFFGPGTRLTVL.

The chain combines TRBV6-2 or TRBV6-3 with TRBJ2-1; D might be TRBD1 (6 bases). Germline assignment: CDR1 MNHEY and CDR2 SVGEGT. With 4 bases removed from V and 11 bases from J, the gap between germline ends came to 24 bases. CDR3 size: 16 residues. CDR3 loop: CASSFATGQGTLKQFF. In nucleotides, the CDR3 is TGTGCCAGCAGTTTTGCGACTGGCCAGGGGACCCTTAAGCAGTTCTTC.

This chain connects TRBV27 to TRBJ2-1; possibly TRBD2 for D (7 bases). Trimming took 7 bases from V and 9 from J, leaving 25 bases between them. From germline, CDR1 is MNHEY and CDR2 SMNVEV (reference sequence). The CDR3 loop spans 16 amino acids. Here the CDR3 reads CASTPSVYGGRFEQFF. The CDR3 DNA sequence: TGTGCCAGCACGCCCTCTGTTTACGGGGGGCGGTTTGAGCAGTTCTTC.

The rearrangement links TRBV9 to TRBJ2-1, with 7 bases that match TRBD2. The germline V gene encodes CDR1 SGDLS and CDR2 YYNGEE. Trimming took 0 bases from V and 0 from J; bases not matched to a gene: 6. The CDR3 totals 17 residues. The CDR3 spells CASSVAARTSSYNEQFF. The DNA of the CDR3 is TGTGCCAGCAGCGTAGCTGCGAGGACTAGCTCCTACAATGAGCAGTTCTTC. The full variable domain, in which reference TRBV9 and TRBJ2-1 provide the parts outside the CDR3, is DSGVTQTPKHLITATGQRVTLRCSPRSGDLSVYWYQQSLDQGLQFLIQYYNGEERAKGNILERFSAQQFPDLHSELNLSSLELGDSALYFCASSVAARTSSYNEQFFGPGTRLTVL.

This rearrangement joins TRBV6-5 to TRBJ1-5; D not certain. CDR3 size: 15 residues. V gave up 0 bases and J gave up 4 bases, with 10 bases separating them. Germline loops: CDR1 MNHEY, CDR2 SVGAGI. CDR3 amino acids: CASSYSPLNNQPQHF. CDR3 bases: TGTGCCAGCAGTTACTCTCCCCTTAATAATCAGCCCCAGCATTTT.

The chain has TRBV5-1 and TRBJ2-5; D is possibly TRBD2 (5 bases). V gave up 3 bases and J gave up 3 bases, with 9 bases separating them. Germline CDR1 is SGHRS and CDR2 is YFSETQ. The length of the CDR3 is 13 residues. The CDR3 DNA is TGCGCCAGCAGCTGGGAGTCAGAAGAGACCCAGTACTTC. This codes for CASSWESEETQYF.

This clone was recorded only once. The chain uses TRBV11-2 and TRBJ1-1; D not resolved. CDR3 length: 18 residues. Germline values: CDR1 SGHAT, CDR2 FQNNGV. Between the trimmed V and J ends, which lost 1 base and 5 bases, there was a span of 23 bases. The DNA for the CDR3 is TGTGCCAGCAGCTTAGGTCGCGGAGGAAAGAAGATGTGGACTGAAGCTTTCTTT. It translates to CASSLGRGGKKMWTEAFF.

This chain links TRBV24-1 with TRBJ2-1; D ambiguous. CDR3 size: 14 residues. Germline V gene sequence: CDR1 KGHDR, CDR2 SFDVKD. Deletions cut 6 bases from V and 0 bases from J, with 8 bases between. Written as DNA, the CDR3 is TGTGCCACCAGTAGTAGAACCTCCTACAATGAGCAGTTCTTC. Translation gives CATSSRTSYNEQFF.

The CDR3 region has the DNA TGTGCCAGCAGCCCCCTAGAGGGACAGGGGGGCAAGCAGTATTTT. This codes for CASSPLEGQGGKQYF. The V gene is TRBV11-3, the J gene TRBJ2-3, with TRBD1 matching over 11 bases. Trimming took 5 bases from V and 11 from J; bases not matched to a gene: 12. CDR3 length: 15 amino acids. Germline V gene lookup returns CDR1 SGHNT and CDR2 YENEEA.

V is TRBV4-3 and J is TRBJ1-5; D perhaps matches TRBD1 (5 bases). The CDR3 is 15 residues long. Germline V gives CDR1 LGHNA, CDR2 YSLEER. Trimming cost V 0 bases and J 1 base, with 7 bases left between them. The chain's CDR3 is CASSQDRVSNQPQHF. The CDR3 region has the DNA TGCGCCAGCAGCCAAGACAGGGTCAGCAATCAGCCCCAGCATTTT.

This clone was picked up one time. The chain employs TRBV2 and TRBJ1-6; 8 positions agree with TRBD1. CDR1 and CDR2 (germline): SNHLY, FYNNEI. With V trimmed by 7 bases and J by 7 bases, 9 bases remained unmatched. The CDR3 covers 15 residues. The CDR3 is CASNLDGTGNSPLHF. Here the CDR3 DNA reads TGTGCCAGCAACCTCGATGGGACAGGAAATTCACCCCTCCACTTT.

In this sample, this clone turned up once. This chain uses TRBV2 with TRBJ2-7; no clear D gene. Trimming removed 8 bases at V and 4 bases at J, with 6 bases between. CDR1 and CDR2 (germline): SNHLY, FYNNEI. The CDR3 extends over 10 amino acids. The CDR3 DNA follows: TGTGCCAGCCGTATATACGAGCAGTACTTC. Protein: CASRIYEQYF. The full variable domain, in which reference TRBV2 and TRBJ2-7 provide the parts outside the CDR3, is EPEVTQTPSHQVTQMGQEVILRCVPISNHLYFYWYRQILGQKVEFLVSFYNNEISEKSEIFDDQFSVERPDGSNFTLKIRSTKLEDSAMYFCASRIYEQYFGPGTRLTVT.

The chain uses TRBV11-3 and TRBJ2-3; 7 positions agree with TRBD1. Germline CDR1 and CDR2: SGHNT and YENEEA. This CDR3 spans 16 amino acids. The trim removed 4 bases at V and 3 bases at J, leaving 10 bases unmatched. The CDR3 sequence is CASSSGTDWATDTQYF. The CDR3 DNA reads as TGTGCCAGCAGCTCCGGGACAGATTGGGCTACAGATACGCAGTATTTT.

CDR3 nucleotide sequence: TGTGCCAGCATCCGGGACCGGGGGGAGGGGACCGGGGAGCTGTTTTTT. Its translation is CASIRDRGEGTGELFF. This chain connects TRBV7-8 to TRBJ2-2, with TRBD2 identical over 7 bases. From germline, CDR1 is SGHVS and CDR2 FQNEAQ. This CDR3 spans 16 amino acids. J gave up 5 bases and V 7 bases, and 13 bases lay outside the gene matches.

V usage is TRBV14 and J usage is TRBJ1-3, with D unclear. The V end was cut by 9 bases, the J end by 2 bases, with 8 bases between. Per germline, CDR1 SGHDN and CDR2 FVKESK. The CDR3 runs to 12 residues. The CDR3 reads CARHSPGNTIYF. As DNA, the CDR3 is TGTGCCAGACATTCTCCTGGAAACACCATATATTTT.

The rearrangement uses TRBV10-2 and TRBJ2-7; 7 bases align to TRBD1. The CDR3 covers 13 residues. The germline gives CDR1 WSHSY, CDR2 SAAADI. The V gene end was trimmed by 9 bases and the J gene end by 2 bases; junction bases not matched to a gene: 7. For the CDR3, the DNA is TGCGCCAGTAGCCGGGACAGAGCCTACGAGCAGTACTTC. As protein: CASSRDRAYEQYF.

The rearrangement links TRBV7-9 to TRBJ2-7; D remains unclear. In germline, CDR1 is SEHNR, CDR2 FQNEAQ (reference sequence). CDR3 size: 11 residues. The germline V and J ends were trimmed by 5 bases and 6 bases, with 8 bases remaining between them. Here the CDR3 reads CASSRPGEQYF. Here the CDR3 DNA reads TGTGCCAGCAGCCGACCGGGCGAGCAGTACTTC.

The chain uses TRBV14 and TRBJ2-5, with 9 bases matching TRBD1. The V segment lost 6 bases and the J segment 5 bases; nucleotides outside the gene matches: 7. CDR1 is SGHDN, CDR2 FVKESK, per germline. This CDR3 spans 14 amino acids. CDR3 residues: CASRRTGGSETQYF. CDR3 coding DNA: TGTGCCAGCAGGAGAACAGGGGGCTCGGAGACCCAGTACTTC.

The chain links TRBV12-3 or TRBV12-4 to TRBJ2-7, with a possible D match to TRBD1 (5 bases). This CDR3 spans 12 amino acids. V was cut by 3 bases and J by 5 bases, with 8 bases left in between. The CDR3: CASSLWGHEQYF. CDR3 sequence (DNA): TGTGCCAGCAGTTTGTGGGGCCACGAGCAGTACTTC.

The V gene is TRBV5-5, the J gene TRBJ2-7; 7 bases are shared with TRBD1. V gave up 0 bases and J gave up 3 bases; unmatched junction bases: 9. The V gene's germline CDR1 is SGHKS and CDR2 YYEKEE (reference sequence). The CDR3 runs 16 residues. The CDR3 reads CASSLEGQGEYYEQYF. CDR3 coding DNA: TGTGCCAGCAGCTTGGAAGGTCAGGGGGAATACTACGAGCAGTACTTC.

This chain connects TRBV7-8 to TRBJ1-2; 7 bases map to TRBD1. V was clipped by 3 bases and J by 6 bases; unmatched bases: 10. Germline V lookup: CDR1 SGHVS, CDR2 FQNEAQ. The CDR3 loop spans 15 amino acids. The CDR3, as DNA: TGTGCCAGCAGCTTCCAGGGGGTCGGGGTCGATGGCTACACCTTC. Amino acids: CASSFQGVGVDGYTF.